This T cell receptor beta chain came from a study of Ad26.COV2.S vaccination and SARS-CoV-2 variants. Whole-study findings and limits: The study found higher spike-specific TCR breadth in vaccine than placebo recipients.

This table comes from immunoSEQ multiplex PCR, and its TCRdb copy is limited to in-frame clones, with some not included. The sample has over 350,000 clones; about 88% are singletons. Regarding treatment: some 20 received Ad26.COV2.S at low or high dose, single or two shots; 5 received placebo; per-sample allocation not given. All samples were drawn on day 63, counting from the first vaccine or placebo injection. Immunization relied on an Ad26 vector, which expressed Wuhan-strain SARS-CoV-2 spike. The germline CDR1 and CDR2 sequences are MGHDK and SYGVNS. CDR3 size: 11 residues. Trimming stripped 2 bases from V and 15 bases from J, with 10 bases between. Note on this clone: The antigen is unknown.

The sequencing used peripheral blood, collected in a trial of Ad26.COV2.S vaccine versus placebo. The source is a person between 18 and 65 years old who received the Ad26.COV2.S COVID-19 vaccine or a placebo. The gene calls are TRBV25-1 and TRBJ1-4; D is undetermined. The CDR3: CASSERRTVFF. CDR3 sequence (DNA): TGTGCCAGCAGTGAACGAAGGACGGTGTTTTTT.